Listed here is a single T cell receptor (beta chain). This entry is derived from a study of PD-L1 blockade in urothelial cancer. CDR1 is SGHAT, CDR2 FQNNGV, per germline. CDR3 length: 12 residues. Trimming left V 4 bases short and J 6 bases short, with 8 bases between. Sequencing was performed with immunoSEQ multiplex PCR; in TCRdb, only in-frame clones are kept and a portion is missing. The top ten clones hold about 4.5% of a sample with approximately 58,000 clones, more than 65% of them seen once. Sample contribution per patient ranged from 1 to 8, covering pretreatment and on-treatment. This clonotype was sampled from a man between 65 and 79 years old with urothelial cancer. Sequenced here: PBMCs, sampled around atezolizumab (anti-PD-L1) treatment. This rearrangement joins TRBV11-2 to TRBJ2-3, with no clear D. CDR3 bases: TGTGCCAGCAGCTCCATTCGGGATACGCAGTATTTT. Amino acids: CASSSIRDTQYF.